A selection of T cell receptor beta chains follows, all from one sample in a study of T cell clones after liver transplantation. The data were produced by immunoSEQ multiplex PCR, yet TCRdb's version contains in-frame clones alone and is incomplete. The sample lists 20,000 to 25,000 clones; about 94% were seen once. The material was CD8+ T cells from blood, obtained around 27 months after liver transplant. Receptors originate from a human patient who received a liver transplant. Some T cells here may be from the graft donor. Each CDR3 is given with its conserved first and last residue. Each record gives: D gene, J gene, V gene, clone size, CDR3 protein, CDR3 DNA. D genes are given only for firm matches. Only some rows state a clone size, as once, few, many or a class for expanded clones.

>.|TRBJ2-1|TRBV7-8|.
CASSLALPTRAPYNEQFF
TGTGCCAGCAGCTTAGCGTTACCTACCCGAGCGCCCTACAATGAGCAGTTCTTC
>TRBD2|TRBJ2-1|TRBV13|.
CASGTSGRGEQFF
TGTGCCAGCGGGACTAGCGGGAGGGGTGAGCAGTTCTTC
>TRBD2|TRBJ2-7|TRBV9|.
CASSVASSGSYEQYF
TGTGCCAGCAGCGTAGCTTCTAGCGGAAGTTACGAGCAGTACTTC
>.|TRBJ2-6|TRBV9|.
CASSVAEGVSGVLTF
TGTGCCAGCAGCGTAGCAGAAGGGGTTTCCGGGGTCCTGACTTTC
>.|TRBJ2-2|TRBV6-6|.
CASSAYRGGTGELFF
TGTGCCAGCAGCGCTTACAGGGGAGGGACCGGGGAGCTGTTTTTT
>TRBD1|TRBJ2-7|TRBV9|.
CASSTGGTGLAEQYF
TGTGCCAGCAGCACTGGTGGGACAGGGCTGGCCGAGCAGTACTTC
>TRBD1|TRBJ2-7|TRBV5-8|.
CASRPGTGGSEQYF
TGTGCCAGCAGACCCGGGACAGGGGGCTCCGAGCAGTACTTC
>.|TRBJ2-3|TRBV25-1|.
CASSQGWRDTQYF
TGTGCCAGCAGTCAGGGGTGGAGGGATACGCAGTATTTT
>TRBD1|TRBJ1-5|TRBV28|once
CASSPTTGRNSNQPQHF
TGTGCCAGCAGTCCAACGACAGGGAGAAATAGCAATCAGCCCCAGCATTTT
>.|TRBJ2-5|TRBV7-2|.
CASIPSGAQETQYF
TGTGCCAGCATCCCATCCGGGGCGCAAGAGACCCAGTACTTC
>.|TRBJ2-5|TRBV7-9|large
CASSPPGFQETQYF
TGTGCCAGCAGCCCACCTGGGTTCCAAGAGACCCAGTACTTC
>.|TRBJ2-2|TRBV5-6|.
CASSLVRGDYSGELFF
TGTGCCAGCAGCTTGGTCAGGGGGGACTACTCCGGGGAGCTGTTTTTT
>.|TRBJ2-3|TRBV7-9|.
CASSLAGEEDTQYF
TGTGCCAGCAGCTTAGCGGGAGAGGAAGATACGCAGTATTTT
>TRBD2|TRBJ2-1|TRBV9|.
CASSESLAGLSYNEQFF
TGTGCCAGCAGCGAGTCGCTAGCGGGGCTTTCCTACAATGAGCAGTTCTTC
>.|TRBJ2-7|TRBV28|.
CASSTYYEQYF
TGTGCCAGCAGTACCTATTACGAGCAGTACTTC
>.|TRBJ1-4|TRBV4-3|.
CASSQESEGHEKLFF
TGCGCCAGCAGCCAAGAATCGGAGGGGCATGAAAAACTGTTTTTT
>.|TRBJ1-1|TRBV25-1|.
CASSEFAEGLLKTEAFF
TGTGCCAGCAGTGAATTCGCAGAGGGACTTTTGAAGACTGAAGCTTTCTTT
>TRBD2|TRBJ2-1|TRBV5-6|.
CASSLWREGPTYNEQFF
TGTGCCAGCAGCTTGTGGCGGGAGGGCCCGACCTACAATGAGCAGTTCTTC
>TRBD1|TRBJ2-7|TRBV2|.
CASLNRGEQYF
TGTGCCAGCCTTAACAGGGGCGAGCAGTACTTC
>.|TRBJ1-2|TRBV27|.
CASTGFAGSSYGYTF
TGTGCCAGCACCGGTTTCGCAGGTTCTTCCTATGGCTACACCTTC
>.|TRBJ2-5|TRBV7-3|.
CASSLNGGAGETQYF
TGTGCCAGCAGCTTAAACGGGGGCGCGGGAGAGACCCAGTACTTC
>.|TRBJ1-1|TRBV9|.
CASSLPPGPTEAFF
TGTGCCAGCAGCTTACCTCCGGGACCCACTGAAGCTTTCTTT
>TRBD1|TRBJ2-7|TRBV19|.
CASSSGQAPAYEQYF
TGTGCCAGTAGTTCCGGACAGGCTCCCGCCTACGAGCAGTACTTC
>TRBD2|TRBJ2-5|TRBV7-2|.
CASSLHSGSVHGTQYF
TGTGCCAGCAGCCTCCATAGCGGGAGCGTCCACGGGACCCAGTACTTC
>.|TRBJ2-7|TRBV11-2|.
CASSSRQFSHEQYF
TGTGCCAGCAGCTCGAGGCAGTTCAGTCACGAGCAGTACTTC
>TRBD2|TRBJ2-7|TRBV15|.
CATSRSRPLAGGRGEQYF
TGTGCCACCAGCAGATCTCGACCCCTAGCGGGAGGGCGGGGGGAGCAGTACTTC
>.|TRBJ2-2|TRBV27|.
CASSLKVTGELFF
TGTGCCAGCAGTTTAAAAGTTACCGGGGAGCTGTTTTTT
>.|TRBJ2-3|TRBV7-9|once
CASSLSIDTQYF
TGTGCCAGCAGCTTGTCCATAGATACGCAGTATTTT
>.|TRBJ1-1|TRBV21-1|.
CASTRQGAGEAFF
TGTGCCAGCACCCGACAGGGGGCAGGTGAAGCTTTCTTT
>TRBD2|TRBJ2-1|TRBV27|.
CASSTGAPSGQDEQFF
TGTGCCAGCAGTACCGGCGCGCCTAGCGGCCAGGATGAGCAGTTCTTC
>.|TRBJ2-2|TRBV12-5|.
CASGLVVGNTGELFF
TGTGCTAGTGGTTTGGTAGTTGGGAACACCGGGGAGCTGTTTTTT
>.|TRBJ1-3|TRBV5-4|.
CASSEQGLGNTIYF
TGTGCCAGCAGCGAACAGGGATTGGGAAACACCATATATTTT
>TRBD1|TRBJ1-1|TRBV9|.
CASSLTGFTEAFF
TGTGCCAGCAGCTTGACAGGGTTCACTGAAGCTTTCTTT
>.|TRBJ1-2|TRBV28|.
CASSLTGGYYGYTF
TGTGCCAGCAGTTTAACGGGGGGTTACTATGGCTACACCTTC
>.|TRBJ1-1|TRBV21-1|.
CASSRSGQGNTEAFF
TGTGCCAGCAGCAGGTCCGGACAGGGGAACACTGAAGCTTTCTTT